Given below is one T cell receptor (beta chain) in context. This sample was taken from a study of shared clonotypes between healthy human individuals. Assay used: immunoSEQ multiplex PCR; TCRdb lists only in-frame clones, some missing. The table has a few hundred thousand clones, around 96% seen once. V was pared by 4 bases and J by 1 base, with 11 bases between. In germline, CDR1 is SGHRS, CDR2 YFSETQ. The CDR3 is 14 residues long. This receptor was taken from a man aged 30 to 39 in good health. Sample: memory CD8+ T cells sorted from blood. Subset denoted: CD45RO+ cells pooled with CCR7-negative TemRA cells. The chain carries TRBV5-1 and TRBJ2-5; D may be TRBD2 (6 bases). CDR3 sequence reads: CASSRGLIQETQYF. DNA for the CDR3: TGCGCCAGCAGCAGGGGACTGATCCAAGAGACCCAGTACTTC.